Below, 22 T cell receptor beta chains from the same sample are listed, as sequenced in a study of cytomegalovirus exposure and HLA in healthy donors. The PCR ran on 60 Vbeta and 13 Jbeta primers. Sequencing used immunoSEQ multiplex PCR; TCRdb keeps in-frame clones, though not all of them. The sample includes 130,000 to 150,000 clones, more than 75% of them seen just once. The sequenced material came from PBMCs. The receptor source for this set is a man younger than 35 in good health and CMV-seronegative.

J is TRBJ2-3 and V is TRBV9; the match to TRBD1 covers 10 bases. After removal of 0 bases from V and 2 bases from J, the junction contained 3 bases not matched to a gene. This CDR3 has 16 amino acids. Germline values: CDR1 SGDLS, CDR2 YYNGEE. The CDR3 is CASSVETGGYTDTQYF. The CDR3 nucleotides read TGTGCCAGCAGCGTAGAGACAGGGGGCTACACAGATACGCAGTATTTT.

The V and J genes are TRBV7-7 and TRBJ2-7; 7 nucleotides line up with TRBD1. The V gene's germline CDR1 is SSHAT and CDR2 FNYEAQ (reference sequence). The CDR3 has 14 amino acids. J lost 2 bases, V lost 3 bases, and 4 bases had no gene match. CDR3 coding DNA: TGTGCCAGCAGCTTCCGGACAGGACCCTACGAGCAGTACTTC. Translation gives CASSFRTGPYEQYF.

The sample holds a few counts of this clone. The chain uses TRBV5-1 and TRBJ1-2, with TRBD1 matching over 10 bases. CDR3 length: 14 amino acids. Unmatched junction bases numbered 3, after V lost 4 bases and J lost 3 bases. The germline CDR1 and CDR2 sequences are SGHRS and YFSETQ. This CDR3 is CASSVTGGDYGYTF. The CDR3 region has the DNA TGCGCCAGCAGCGTGACAGGGGGCGACTATGGCTACACCTTC.

The chain joins TRBV6-6 to TRBJ2-7; D is possibly TRBD2 (6 bases). Trimming pared 2 bases from V and 7 bases from J, leaving 12 bases between. The germline V gene encodes CDR1 MNHNY and CDR2 SVGAGI (reference sequence). CDR3 length: 13 residues. The DNA for the CDR3 is TGTGCCAGCAGTTACATCCGGGCGGGGGAGCAGTACTTC. Residues: CASSYIRAGEQYF.

The CDR3 here is CASSFYRDPGEKLFF. The CDR3 DNA sequence: TGTGCCAGCAGCTTCTACAGGGATCCGGGGGAAAAACTGTTTTTT. The rearrangement links TRBV11-2 to TRBJ1-4, with D possibly being TRBD1 (6 bases). The V gene lost 3 bases and the J gene lost 8 bases, with 16 bases spanning the gap. CDR1 is SGHAT and CDR2 is FQNNGV in the germline V gene. The CDR3 is made up of 15 amino acids.

As concerns this clone: At one of its ends the junction is not consistent with the germline gene, which may arise from a read error. The chain uses TRBV15 and TRBJ1-1; no definite D call. The CDR3 runs to 13 residues. The germline V gene has CDR1 LNHNV and CDR2 YYDKDF (reference sequence). For the CDR3, the DNA is TGTGCCACCAGCAGAGCTACTACCGCTGAATCTTTCTTT. This gives the protein CATSRATTAESFF.

The V call is TRBV27, the J call TRBJ2-7, with D possibly being TRBD1 (6 bases). Germline CDR1 reads MNHEY; CDR2 reads SMNVEV (reference sequence). Trimming took 2 bases from V and 2 from J, leaving 19 bases between them. The length of the CDR3 is 17 residues. CDR3 in amino acids: CASSLGIPRGLAYEQYF. CDR3 coding DNA: TGTGCCAGCAGTTTAGGGATTCCCAGGGGTCTTGCCTACGAGCAGTACTTC.

The chain links TRBV28 to TRBJ2-7; TRBD1 aligns across 11 bases. The CDR3 runs 15 residues. CDR1 MDHEN and CDR2 SYDVKM come from the germline V gene. V shed 5 bases, J shed 4 bases, and the junction held 7 bases outside the gene matches. CDR3 in DNA: TGTGCCAGCAGTCCCACCGGGACAGGGGGGTACGAGCAGTACTTC. It yields the protein CASSPTGTGGYEQYF.

As concerns this clone: One junction end does not reproduce the germline sequence, and a read error may be involved. This rearrangement joins TRBV18 to TRBJ1-1; no definite D call. Germline CDR1 reads KGHSH; CDR2 reads LQKENI. CDR3 length: 12 residues. CDR3 sequence (DNA): TGTGCCAGCTCACCGGATGACACGGAAGCTTTCTTT. Amino acids: CASSPDDTEAFF.

The chain links TRBV7-9 to TRBJ2-7; D may be TRBD2 (7 bases). This CDR3 comprises 13 residues. Germline V gene sequence: CDR1 SEHNR, CDR2 FQNEAQ (reference sequence). V lost 3 bases and J lost 5, with 11 bases in between. Here the CDR3 reads CASSLAGADEQYF. The CDR3 DNA follows: TGTGCCAGCAGCTTGGCGGGGGCCGACGAGCAGTACTTC.

This clone showed up just once. This chain connects TRBV4-1 to TRBJ1-2; a weak D match, TRBD1 (6 bases). Germline CDR1 reads MGHRA; CDR2 reads YSYEKL. The CDR3 has 16 residues. V lost 0 bases to trimming and J lost 2 bases, with 13 bases between them. The DNA for the CDR3 is TGCGCCAGCAGCCAAGAAAGGGGGGGAGCGAACTATGGCTACACCTTC. Translating it yields CASSQERGGANYGYTF.

The CDR3 DNA follows: TGTGCCAGCAGCTCGGCTAAAGGGGATGAAAAACTGTTTTTT. Encoded protein: CASSSAKGDEKLFF. This chain joins TRBV7-9 and TRBJ1-4; TRBD1 might be the D (5 bases). The germline V gene has CDR1 SEHNR and CDR2 FQNEAQ (reference sequence). This CDR3 is built from 14 residues. The V end lost 4 bases, the J end lost 6 bases, and 12 bases lay between the germline ends.

This sequence joins TRBV5-1 and TRBJ2-3; 7 positions match TRBD1. From germline, CDR1 is SGHRS and CDR2 YFSETQ. CDR3 length: 16 amino acids. Germline trimming cut 0 bases from V and 3 bases from J; bases unmatched to any gene: 7. This CDR3 reads CASSLDRGGRTDTQYF. The CDR3 DNA is TGCGCCAGCAGCTTGGACCGAGGGGGCAGGACAGATACGCAGTATTTT.

This chain links TRBV7-3 with TRBJ1-6; TRBD1 aligns across 8 bases. Germline trimming cut 1 base from V and 6 bases from J; bases unmatched to any gene: 8. The length of the CDR3 is 17 residues. The germline V gene encodes CDR1 SGHTA and CDR2 FQGTGA. Here the CDR3 DNA reads TGTGCCAGCAGCTTAATGGCAGGGGGCGGGGGTAATTCACCCCTCCACTTT. Its translation is CASSLMAGGGGNSPLHF.

This chain joins TRBV5-1 and TRBJ2-3, with TRBD1 matching 10 bases. The junction had 7 bases not matched to a gene; V was cut back by 2 bases and J by 4 bases. The CDR3 sequence is 16 residues long. Germline lookup yields CDR1 SGHRS and CDR2 YFSETQ. CDR3 loop: CASSFRQGAGADTQYF. DNA of the CDR3: TGCGCCAGCAGCTTCCGACAGGGGGCAGGGGCAGATACGCAGTATTTT.

CDR3 bases: TGTGCCAGCAGCTTAGGGGGCCCGAACCGAGCTTTCTTT. As protein: CASSLGGPNRAFF. The chain has TRBV7-9 and TRBJ1-1, with D possibly matching TRBD1 (5 bases). This CDR3 region has 13 residues. Trimming pared 1 base from V and 10 bases from J, leaving 13 bases between. Germline CDR1 and CDR2: SEHNR and FQNEAQ (reference sequence).

There are a few counts of this clone. The chain employs TRBV10-3 and TRBJ2-3; 7 bases fit TRBD1. Unmatched junction bases numbered 8, after V lost 6 bases and J lost 5 bases. The CDR3 totals 14 residues. The germline V gene encodes CDR1 ENHRY and CDR2 SYGVKD. Here the CDR3 DNA reads TGTGCCATCAGCCCGACAGGGTTGAGAGATACGCAGTATTTT. This codes for CAISPTGLRDTQYF.

This rearrangement joins TRBV7-3 to TRBJ1-6, with no clear D. Germline V gene data show CDR1 as SGHTA and CDR2 as FQGTGA. This CDR3 contains 13 residues. Trimming cost V 2 bases and J 8 bases, with 7 bases left between them. The CDR3, as DNA: TGTGCCAGCAGCTTATACCCGGATTCACCCCTCCACTTT. Translating it yields CASSLYPDSPLHF.

The genes are TRBV11-2 and TRBJ2-2; maybe TRBD2 (6 bases). This CDR3 region has 16 residues. Germline CDR1 SGHAT, CDR2 FQNNGV. V shed 5 bases and J shed 3 bases, with 16 bases lying between them. The CDR3 loop reads CASSPGLITDTGELFF. In DNA form, the CDR3 reads TGTGCCAGCAGCCCGGGACTGATTACGGACACCGGGGAGCTGTTTTTT.

The chain couples TRBV6-4 to TRBJ1-2, with 11 bases identical to TRBD1. The trim removed 0 bases at V and 6 bases at J, leaving 6 bases unmatched. Per the germline V gene, CDR1 is MRHNA and CDR2 is SNTAGT. The CDR3 extends over 16 amino acids. The CDR3 nucleotides read TGTGCCAGCAGTGACTCCCCTGGGACAGGGGGGCATGGCTACACCTTC. Protein: CASSDSPGTGGHGYTF.

The J gene is TRBJ2-7, the V gene TRBV7-3; the D is unclear. Trimming cost V 1 base and J 6 bases, with 10 bases left between them. This CDR3 has 13 amino acids. Germline CDR1 reads SGHTA; CDR2 reads FQGTGA. In nucleotides, the CDR3 is TGTGCCAGCAGCTTAAACCCTCTCGGCGAGCAGTACTTC. This gives the protein CASSLNPLGEQYF.

V is TRBV2 and J is TRBJ2-5, with 9 nucleotides matching TRBD1. The germline V gene encodes CDR1 SNHLY and CDR2 FYNNEI. The CDR3 has 15 residues. Unmatched junction bases numbered 11, after V lost 7 bases and J lost 5 bases. The CDR3 nucleotides read TGTGCCAGCAACTCCCCGGGGACAGGGAGGGAGACCCAGTACTTC. Protein: CASNSPGTGRETQYF.